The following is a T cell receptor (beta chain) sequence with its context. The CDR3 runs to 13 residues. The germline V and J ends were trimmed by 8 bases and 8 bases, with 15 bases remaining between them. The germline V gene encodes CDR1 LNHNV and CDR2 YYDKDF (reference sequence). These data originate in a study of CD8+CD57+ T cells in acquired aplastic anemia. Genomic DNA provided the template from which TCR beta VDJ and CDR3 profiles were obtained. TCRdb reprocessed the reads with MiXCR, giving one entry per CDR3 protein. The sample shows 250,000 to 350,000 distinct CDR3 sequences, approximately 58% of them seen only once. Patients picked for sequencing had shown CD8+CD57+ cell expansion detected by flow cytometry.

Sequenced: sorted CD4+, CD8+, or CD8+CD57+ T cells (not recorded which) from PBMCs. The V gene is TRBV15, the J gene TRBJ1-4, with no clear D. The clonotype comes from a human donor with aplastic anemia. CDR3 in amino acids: CATVKGTREKLFF. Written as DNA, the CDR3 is TGTGCCACCGTTAAGGGTACTAGGGAAAAACTGTTTTTT.